This T cell receptor beta chain is drawn from a study of tumor-infiltrating lymphocytes in primary liver carcinoma. Study-level information: Treatment of the patients' primary liver carcinoma consisted of surgical resection.

From germline, CDR1 is SGHDT and CDR2 YYEEEE. The CDR3 loop spans 14 amino acids. V was shortened by 4 bases and J by 4 bases, with 11 bases between the two germline ends. Broader study findings: Between tumor regions, pairs overlapped more than tumor-adjacent and tumor-blood pairs did. Top-250-clone fractions were significantly higher in tumors than in blood (p = 0.039).

The template, about 510 ng total RNA, yielded TCR beta cDNA made with a constant-region primer. Three-round nested multiplex PCR performed with slightly modified ARM-PCR produced the TCR beta libraries. TRBV1-TRBV30 forward primers and a C-beta reverse primer were used in the first two PCR rounds, which each ran for approximately 11 cycles. TCRdb reanalysed the multiplex PCR reads using MiXCR and keeps one entry per CDR3 protein. This sample yields 250,000 to 400,000 distinct CDR3 sequences, of which 65% are seen a single time; 9% belongs to the top ten. Only a few counts were recorded for this clonotype. Its antigen is undetermined. Blood RNA was derived from unsorted whole blood, and germline DNA was extracted too. In advance of surgery, roughly 4 milliliters of peripheral blood were collected.

The chain links TRBV5-6 to TRBJ2-2; D not resolved. The sequence was obtained from a man in his forties with primary liver carcinoma and hepatitis B virus infection. The sequenced sample was peripheral blood. The CDR3 DNA is TGTGCCAGCAGCCCACCGATTCCCACCGGGGAGCTGTTTTTT. It is translated as CASSPPIPTGELFF.